The following is a TCR beta chain sequence with its context. This entry belongs to a study of blood T cell repertoires in COVID-19. Authors' processing steps: The authors estimated nucleated cell counts from reference gene primer amplification. Libraries were prepared by immunoSEQ multiplex PCR; TCRdb keeps only in-frame clonotypes and omits some of them. V and J calls and clone size are copied from that table; D and trimming were computed from the DNA. Of 350,000 to 550,000 clones detected, around 90% appear once; the ten largest clones hold roughly 2%. The TCR was taken from a young woman with acute COVID-19. The sequencing sample was made of PBMCs or T cells enriched from blood (not recorded which).

The CDR3 DNA is TGTGCCAGCAGCCCGAAGGGGGCCCAATGGCAGCCCCAGCATTTT. This sequence encodes CASSPKGAQWQPQHF. The chain joins TRBV6-2 or TRBV6-3 to TRBJ1-5, with 7 nucleotides matching TRBD1. After removal of 6 bases from V and 7 bases from J, the junction contained 12 bases not matched to a gene. Germline CDR1 MNHEY, CDR2 SVGEGT. This CDR3 has 15 residues.